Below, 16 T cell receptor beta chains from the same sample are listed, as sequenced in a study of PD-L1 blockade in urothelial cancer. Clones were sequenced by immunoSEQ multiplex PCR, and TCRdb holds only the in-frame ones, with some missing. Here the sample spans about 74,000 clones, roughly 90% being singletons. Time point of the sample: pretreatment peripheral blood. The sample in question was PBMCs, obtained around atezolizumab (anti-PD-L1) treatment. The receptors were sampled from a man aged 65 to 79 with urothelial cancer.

The CDR3: CASSSRSGFTDTQYF. The CDR3 coding sequence is TGCGCCAGCAGCTCCCGGTCTGGTTTCACAGATACGCAGTATTTT. The chain employs TRBV5-1 and TRBJ2-3, with no clear D. The CDR3 contains 15 residues. Trimming shortened V by 3 bases and J by 2 bases, and 13 bases separated the two germline ends. The germline V gene has CDR1 SGHRS and CDR2 YFSETQ.

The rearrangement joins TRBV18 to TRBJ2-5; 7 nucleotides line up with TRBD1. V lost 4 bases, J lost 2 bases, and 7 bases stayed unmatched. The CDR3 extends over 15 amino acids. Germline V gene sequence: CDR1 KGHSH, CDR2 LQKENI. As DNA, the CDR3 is TGTGCCAGCTCACGTCGACAGGGAAGACAAGAGACCCAGTACTTC. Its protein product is CASSRRQGRQETQYF. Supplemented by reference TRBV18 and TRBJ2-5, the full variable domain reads NAGVMQNPRHLVRRRGQEARLRCSPMKGHSHVYWYRQLPEEGLKFMVYLQKENIIDESGMPKERFSAEFPKEGPSILRIQQVVRGDSAAYFCASSRRQGRQETQYFGPGTRLLVL.

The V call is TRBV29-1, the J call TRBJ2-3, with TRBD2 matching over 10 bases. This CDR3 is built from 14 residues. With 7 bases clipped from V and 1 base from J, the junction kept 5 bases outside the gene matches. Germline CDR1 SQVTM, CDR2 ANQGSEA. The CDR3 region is CSATSGMGTDTQYF. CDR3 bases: TGCAGCGCCACTAGCGGGATGGGCACAGATACGCAGTATTTT.

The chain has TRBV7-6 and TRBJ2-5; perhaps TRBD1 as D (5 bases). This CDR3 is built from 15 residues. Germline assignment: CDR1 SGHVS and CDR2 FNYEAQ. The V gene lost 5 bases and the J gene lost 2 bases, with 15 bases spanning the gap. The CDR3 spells CASSPTRQLQETQYF. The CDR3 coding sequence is TGTGCCAGCAGCCCAACCAGACAGCTGCAAGAGACCCAGTACTTC. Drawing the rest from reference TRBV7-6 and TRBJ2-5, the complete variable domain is GAGVSQSPRYKVTKRGQDVALRCDPISGHVSLYWYRQALGQGPEFLTYFNYEAQQDKSGLPNDRFSAERPEGSISTLTIQRTEQRDSAMYRCASSPTRQLQETQYFGPGTRLLVL.

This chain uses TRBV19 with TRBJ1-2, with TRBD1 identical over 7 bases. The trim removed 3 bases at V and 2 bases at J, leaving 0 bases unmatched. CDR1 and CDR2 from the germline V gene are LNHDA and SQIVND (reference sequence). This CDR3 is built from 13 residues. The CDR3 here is CASSMGQNYGYTF. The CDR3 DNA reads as TGTGCCAGTAGTATGGGACAGAACTATGGCTACACCTTC.

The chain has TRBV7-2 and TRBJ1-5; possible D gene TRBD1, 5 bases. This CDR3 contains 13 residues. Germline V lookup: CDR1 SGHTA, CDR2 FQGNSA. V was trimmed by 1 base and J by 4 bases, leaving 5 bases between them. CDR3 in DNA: TGTGCCAGCAGCTTAGACAGGAATCAGCCCCAGCATTTT. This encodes CASSLDRNQPQHF. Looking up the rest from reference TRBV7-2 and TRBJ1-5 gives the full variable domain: GAGVSQSPSNKVTEKGKDVELRCDPISGHTALYWYRQSLGQGLEFLIYFQGNSAPDKSGLPSDRFSAERTGGSVSTLTIQRTQQEDSAVYLCASSLDRNQPQHFGDGTRLSIL.

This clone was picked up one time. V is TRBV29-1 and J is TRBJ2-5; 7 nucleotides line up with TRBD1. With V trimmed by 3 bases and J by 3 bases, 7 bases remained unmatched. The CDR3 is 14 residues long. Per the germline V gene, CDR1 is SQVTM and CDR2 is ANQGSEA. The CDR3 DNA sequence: TGCAGCGTTGATAGAGGACAGGCGGAAGAGACCCAGTACTTC. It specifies CSVDRGQAEETQYF. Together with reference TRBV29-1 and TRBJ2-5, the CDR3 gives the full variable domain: SAVISQKPSRDICQRGTSLTIQCQVDSQVTMMFWYRQQPGQSLTLIATANQGSEATYESGFVIDKFPISRPNLTFSTLTVSNMSPEDSSIYLCSVDRGQAEETQYFGPGTRLLVL.

For the CDR3, the DNA is TGCAGCGTCGTGACAGGGTACAATCAGCCCCAGCATTTT. Translated, it gives CSVVTGYNQPQHF. The chain has TRBV29-1 and TRBJ1-5; 7 bases line up with TRBD1. This CDR3 is 13 amino acids long. Per the germline V gene, CDR1 is SQVTM and CDR2 is ANQGSEA. V shed 6 bases, J shed 3 bases, and the junction held 5 bases outside the gene matches.

Written as DNA, the CDR3 is TGTGCCAGCTCACCACAAACAGGGGGCACAGATACGCAGTATTTT. Encoded protein: CASSPQTGGTDTQYF. The V gene is TRBV18, the J gene TRBJ2-3; 7 nucleotides align to TRBD1. In germline, CDR1 is KGHSH, CDR2 LQKENI. The trim removed 1 base at V and 1 base at J, leaving 2 bases unmatched. The CDR3 totals 15 residues.

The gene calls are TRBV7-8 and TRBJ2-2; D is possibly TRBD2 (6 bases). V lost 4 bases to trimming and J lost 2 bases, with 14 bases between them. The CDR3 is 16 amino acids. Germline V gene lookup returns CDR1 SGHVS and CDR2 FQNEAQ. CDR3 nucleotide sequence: TGTGCCAGCAGCTGGGCCCCTAGCGCAAACACCGGGGAGCTGTTTTTT. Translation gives CASSWAPSANTGELFF.

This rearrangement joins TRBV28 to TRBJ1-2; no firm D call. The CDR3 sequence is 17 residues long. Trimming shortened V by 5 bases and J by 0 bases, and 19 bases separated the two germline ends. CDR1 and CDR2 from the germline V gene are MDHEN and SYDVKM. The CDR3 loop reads CASSRYGLALSNYGYTF. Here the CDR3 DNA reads TGTGCCAGCAGTCGTTATGGACTGGCACTCTCTAACTATGGCTACACCTTC.

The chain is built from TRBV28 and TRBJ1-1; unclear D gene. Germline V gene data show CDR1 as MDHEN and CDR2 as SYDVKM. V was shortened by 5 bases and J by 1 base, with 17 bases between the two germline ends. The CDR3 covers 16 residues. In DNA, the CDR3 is TGTGCCAGCAGTCCGGGGTCTCTGGCGGGGAACACTGAAGCTTTCTTT. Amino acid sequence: CASSPGSLAGNTEAFF.

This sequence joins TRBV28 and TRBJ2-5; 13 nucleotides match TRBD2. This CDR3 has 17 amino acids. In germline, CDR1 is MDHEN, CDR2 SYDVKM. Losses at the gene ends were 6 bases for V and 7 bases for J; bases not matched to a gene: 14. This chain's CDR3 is CASSQSSGLAGEGTQYF. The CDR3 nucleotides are TGTGCCAGCAGCCAGAGCTCCGGACTAGCGGGAGAGGGGACCCAGTACTTC.

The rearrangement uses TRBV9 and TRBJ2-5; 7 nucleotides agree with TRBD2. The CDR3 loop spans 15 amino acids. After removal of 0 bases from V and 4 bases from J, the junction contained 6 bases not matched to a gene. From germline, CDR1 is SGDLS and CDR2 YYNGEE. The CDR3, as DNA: TGTGCCAGCAGCGTAGTTGCTAGCGGCATAGAGACCCAGTACTTC. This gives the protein CASSVVASGIETQYF. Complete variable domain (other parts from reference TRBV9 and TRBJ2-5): DSGVTQTPKHLITATGQRVTLRCSPRSGDLSVYWYQQSLDQGLQFLIQYYNGEERAKGNILERFSAQQFPDLHSELNLSSLELGDSALYFCASSVVASGIETQYFGPGTRLLVL.

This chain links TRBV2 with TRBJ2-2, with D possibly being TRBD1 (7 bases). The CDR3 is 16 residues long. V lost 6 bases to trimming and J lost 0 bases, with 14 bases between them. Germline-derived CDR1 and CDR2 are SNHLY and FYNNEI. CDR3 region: CASRAGQTANTGELFF. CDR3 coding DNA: TGTGCCAGCAGGGCGGGACAGACAGCGAACACCGGGGAGCTGTTTTTT.

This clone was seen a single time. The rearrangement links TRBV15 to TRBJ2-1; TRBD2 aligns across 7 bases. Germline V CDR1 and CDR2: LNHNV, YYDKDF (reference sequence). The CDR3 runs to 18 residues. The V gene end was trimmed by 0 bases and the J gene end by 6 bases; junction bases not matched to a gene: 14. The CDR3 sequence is CATSRDLGLGGRGNEQFF. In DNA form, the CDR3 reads TGTGCCACCAGCAGAGATCTAGGACTTGGCGGGAGAGGCAATGAGCAGTTCTTC.